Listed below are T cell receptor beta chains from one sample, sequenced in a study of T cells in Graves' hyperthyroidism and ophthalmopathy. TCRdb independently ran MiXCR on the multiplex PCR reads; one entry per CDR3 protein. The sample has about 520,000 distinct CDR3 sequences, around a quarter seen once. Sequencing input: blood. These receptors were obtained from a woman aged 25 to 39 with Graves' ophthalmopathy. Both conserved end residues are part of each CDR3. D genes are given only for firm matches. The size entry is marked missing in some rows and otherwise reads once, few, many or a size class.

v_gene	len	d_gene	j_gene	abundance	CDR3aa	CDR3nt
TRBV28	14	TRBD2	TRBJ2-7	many	CASNWVGGAYEQYF	TGTGCCAGCAACTGGGTCGGGGGGGCCTACGAGCAGTACTTC
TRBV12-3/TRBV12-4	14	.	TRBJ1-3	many	CASSPTISGNTIYF	TGTGCCAGCAGTCCCACAATCTCTGGAAACACCATATATTTT
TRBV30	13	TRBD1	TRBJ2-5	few	CAWRWTGRETQYF	TGTGCCTGGAGGTGGACAGGGCGAGAGACCCAGTACTTC
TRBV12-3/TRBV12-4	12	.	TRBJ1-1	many	CASSFPETEAFF	TGTGCCAGCAGTTTCCCGGAAACTGAAGCTTTCTTT
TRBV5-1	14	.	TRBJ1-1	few	CASSPPRQNTEAFF	TGCGCCAGCAGCCCCCCAAGACAGAACACTGAAGCTTTCTTT
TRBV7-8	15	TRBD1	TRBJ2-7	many	CASSRGRGAGDEQYF	TGTGCCAGCAGCAGGGGGCGCGGTGCTGGTGACGAGCAGTACTTC
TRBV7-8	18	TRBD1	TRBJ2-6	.	CATDGRTGGLAGANVLTF	TGTGCCACCGATGGGAGGACAGGGGGCCTAGCAGGGGCCAACGTCCTGACTTTC
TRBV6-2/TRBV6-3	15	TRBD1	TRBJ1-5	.	CASSTTGGRYQPQHF	TGTGCCAGCAGTACGACAGGGGGCCGGTATCAGCCCCAGCATTTT
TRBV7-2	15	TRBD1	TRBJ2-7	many	CASSSPRDSLYEQYF	TGTGCCAGCAGCTCCCCTAGGGACAGTCTCTACGAGCAGTACTTC
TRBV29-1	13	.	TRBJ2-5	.	CSVGVGLQETQYF	TGCAGCGTCGGAGTGGGGCTCCAAGAGACCCAGTACTTC
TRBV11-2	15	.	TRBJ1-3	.	CASSSSGVAGNTIYF	TGTGCCAGCAGCTCCAGCGGGGTCGCTGGAAACACCATATATTTT
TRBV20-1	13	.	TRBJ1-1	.	CSGSSDGGTEAFF	TGCAGTGGCTCATCGGACGGAGGCACTGAAGCTTTCTTT
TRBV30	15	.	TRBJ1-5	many	CAWSDPGPPNQPQHF	TGTGCCTGGAGTGACCCGGGGCCGCCCAATCAGCCCCAGCATTTT
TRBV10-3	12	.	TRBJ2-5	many	CAISELEETQYF	TGTGCCATCAGTGAGCTGGAGGAGACCCAGTACTTC
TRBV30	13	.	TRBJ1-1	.	CAWSVEGYTEAFF	TGTGCCTGGAGCGTTGAGGGGTACACTGAAGCTTTCTTT
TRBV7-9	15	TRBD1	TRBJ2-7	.	CASSLVGGQGREQYF	TGTGCCAGCAGCTTAGTCGGGGGACAGGGGCGAGAGCAGTACTTC
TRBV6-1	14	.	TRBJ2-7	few	CASSERGRSYEQYF	TGTGCCAGCAGTGAACGGGGCAGGTCCTACGAGCAGTACTTC